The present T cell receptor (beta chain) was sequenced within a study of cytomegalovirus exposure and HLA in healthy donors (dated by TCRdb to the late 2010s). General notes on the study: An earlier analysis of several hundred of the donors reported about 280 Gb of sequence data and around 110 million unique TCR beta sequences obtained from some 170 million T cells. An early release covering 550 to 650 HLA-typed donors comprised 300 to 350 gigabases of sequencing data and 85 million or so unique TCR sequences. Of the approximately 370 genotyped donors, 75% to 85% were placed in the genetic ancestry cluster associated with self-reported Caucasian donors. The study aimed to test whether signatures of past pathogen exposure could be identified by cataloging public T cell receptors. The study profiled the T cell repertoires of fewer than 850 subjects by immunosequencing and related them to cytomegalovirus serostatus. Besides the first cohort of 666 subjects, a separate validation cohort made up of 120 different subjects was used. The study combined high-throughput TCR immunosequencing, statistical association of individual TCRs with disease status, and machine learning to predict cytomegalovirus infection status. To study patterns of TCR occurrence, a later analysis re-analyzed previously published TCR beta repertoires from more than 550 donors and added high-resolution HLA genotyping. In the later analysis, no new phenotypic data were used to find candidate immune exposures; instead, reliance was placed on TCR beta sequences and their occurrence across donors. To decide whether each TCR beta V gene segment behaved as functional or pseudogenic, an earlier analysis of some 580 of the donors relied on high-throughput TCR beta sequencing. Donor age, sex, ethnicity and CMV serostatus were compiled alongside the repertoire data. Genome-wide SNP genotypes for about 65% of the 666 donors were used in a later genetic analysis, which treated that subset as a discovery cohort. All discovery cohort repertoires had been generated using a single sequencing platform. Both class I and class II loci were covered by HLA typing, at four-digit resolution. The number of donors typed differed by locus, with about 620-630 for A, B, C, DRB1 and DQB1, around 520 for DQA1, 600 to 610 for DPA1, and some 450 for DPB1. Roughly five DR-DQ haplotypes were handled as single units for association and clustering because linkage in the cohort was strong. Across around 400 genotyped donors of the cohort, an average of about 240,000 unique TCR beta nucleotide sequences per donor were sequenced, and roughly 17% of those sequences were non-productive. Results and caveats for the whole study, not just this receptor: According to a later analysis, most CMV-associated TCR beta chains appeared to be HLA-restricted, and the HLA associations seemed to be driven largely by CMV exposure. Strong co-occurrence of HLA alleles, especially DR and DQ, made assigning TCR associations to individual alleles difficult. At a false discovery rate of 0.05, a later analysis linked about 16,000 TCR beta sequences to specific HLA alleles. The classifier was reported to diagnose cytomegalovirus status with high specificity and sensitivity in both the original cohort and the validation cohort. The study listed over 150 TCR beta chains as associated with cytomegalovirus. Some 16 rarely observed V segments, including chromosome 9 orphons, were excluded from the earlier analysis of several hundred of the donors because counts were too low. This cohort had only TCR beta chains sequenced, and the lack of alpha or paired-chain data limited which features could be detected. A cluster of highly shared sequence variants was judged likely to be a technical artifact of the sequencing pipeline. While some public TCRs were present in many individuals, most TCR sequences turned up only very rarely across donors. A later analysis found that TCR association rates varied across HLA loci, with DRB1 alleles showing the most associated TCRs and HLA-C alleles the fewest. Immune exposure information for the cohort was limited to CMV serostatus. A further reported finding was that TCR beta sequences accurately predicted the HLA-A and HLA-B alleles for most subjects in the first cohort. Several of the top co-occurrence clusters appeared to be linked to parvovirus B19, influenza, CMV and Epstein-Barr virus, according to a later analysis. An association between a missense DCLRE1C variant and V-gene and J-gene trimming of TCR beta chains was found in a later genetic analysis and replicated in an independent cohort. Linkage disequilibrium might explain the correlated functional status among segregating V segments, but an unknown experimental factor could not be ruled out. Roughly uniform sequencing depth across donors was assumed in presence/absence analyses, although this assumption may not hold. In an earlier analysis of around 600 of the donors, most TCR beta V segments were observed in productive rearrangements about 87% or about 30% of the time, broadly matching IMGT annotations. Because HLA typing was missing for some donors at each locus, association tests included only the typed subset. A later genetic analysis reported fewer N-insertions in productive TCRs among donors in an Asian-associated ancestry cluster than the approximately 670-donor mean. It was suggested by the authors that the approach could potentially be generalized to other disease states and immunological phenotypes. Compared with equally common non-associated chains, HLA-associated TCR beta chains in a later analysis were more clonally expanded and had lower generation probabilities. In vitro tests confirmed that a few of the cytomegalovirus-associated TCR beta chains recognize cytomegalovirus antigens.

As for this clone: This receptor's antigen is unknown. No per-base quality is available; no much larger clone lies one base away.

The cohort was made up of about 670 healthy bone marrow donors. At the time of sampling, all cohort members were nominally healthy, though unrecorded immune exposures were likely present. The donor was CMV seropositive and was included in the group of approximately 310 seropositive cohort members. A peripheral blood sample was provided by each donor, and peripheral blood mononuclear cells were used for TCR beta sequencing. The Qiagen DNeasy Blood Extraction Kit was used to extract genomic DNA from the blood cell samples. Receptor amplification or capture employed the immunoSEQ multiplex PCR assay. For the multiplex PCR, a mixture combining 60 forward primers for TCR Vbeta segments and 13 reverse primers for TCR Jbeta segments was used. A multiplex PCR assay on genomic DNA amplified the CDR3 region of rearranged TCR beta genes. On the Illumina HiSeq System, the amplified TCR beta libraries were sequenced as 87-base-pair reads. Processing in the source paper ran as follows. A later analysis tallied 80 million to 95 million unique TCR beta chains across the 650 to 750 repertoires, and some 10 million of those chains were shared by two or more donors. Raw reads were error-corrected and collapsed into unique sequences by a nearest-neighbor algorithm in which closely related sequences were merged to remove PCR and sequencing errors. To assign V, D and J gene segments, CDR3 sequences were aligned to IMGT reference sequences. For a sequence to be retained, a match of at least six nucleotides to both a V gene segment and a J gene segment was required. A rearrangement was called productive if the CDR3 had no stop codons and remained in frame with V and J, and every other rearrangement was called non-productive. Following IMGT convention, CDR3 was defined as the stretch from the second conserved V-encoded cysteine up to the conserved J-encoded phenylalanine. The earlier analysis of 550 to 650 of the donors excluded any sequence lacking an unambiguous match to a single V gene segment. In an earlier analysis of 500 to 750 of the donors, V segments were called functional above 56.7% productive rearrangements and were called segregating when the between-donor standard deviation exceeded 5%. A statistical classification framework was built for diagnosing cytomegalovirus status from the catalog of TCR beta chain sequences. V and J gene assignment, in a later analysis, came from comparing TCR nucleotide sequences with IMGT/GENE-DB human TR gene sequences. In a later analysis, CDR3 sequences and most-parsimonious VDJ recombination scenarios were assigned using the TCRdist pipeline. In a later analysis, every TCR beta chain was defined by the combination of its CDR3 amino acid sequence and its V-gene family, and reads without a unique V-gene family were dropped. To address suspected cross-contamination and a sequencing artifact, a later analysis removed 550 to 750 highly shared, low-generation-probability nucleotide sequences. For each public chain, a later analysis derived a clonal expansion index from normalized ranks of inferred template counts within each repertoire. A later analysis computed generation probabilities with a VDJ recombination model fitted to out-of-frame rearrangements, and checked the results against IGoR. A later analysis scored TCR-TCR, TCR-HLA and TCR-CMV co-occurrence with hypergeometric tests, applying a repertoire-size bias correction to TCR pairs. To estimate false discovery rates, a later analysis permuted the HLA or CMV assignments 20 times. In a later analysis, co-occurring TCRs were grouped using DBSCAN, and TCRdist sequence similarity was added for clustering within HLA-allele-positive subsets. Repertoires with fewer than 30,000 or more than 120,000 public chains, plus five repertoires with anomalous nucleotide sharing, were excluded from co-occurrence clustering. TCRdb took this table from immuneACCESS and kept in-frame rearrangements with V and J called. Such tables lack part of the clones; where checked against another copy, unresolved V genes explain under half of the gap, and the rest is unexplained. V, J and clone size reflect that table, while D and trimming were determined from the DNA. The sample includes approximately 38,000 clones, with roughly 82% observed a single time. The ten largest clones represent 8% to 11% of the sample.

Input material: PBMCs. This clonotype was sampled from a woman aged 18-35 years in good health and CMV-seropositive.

CDR3 region: CASSLFQGGSYGYTF. Read as DNA, the sequence is TGTGCCAGCAGTTTATTCCAGGGGGGCAGCTATGGCTACACCTTC. This receptor chain uses TRBV27 and TRBJ1-2; the central 7 bases match TRBD1. Trimming leaves V shorter by 1 base and J shorter by 4 bases, with the junction holding 6 bases beyond the gene matches. Including the terminal cysteine and phenylalanine, the CDR3 comprises 15 residues. Just the 45-base CDR3 DNA is kept, in frame starting at base 1. Looking up the germline V gene (reference sequence) yields CDR1 MNHEY and CDR2 SMNVEV.